This T cell receptor (beta chain) was retrieved from a study of post-analysis software for immune sequencing data. cDNA libraries for TCR beta contained unique molecular identifiers. MiXCR was run by TCRdb on the PCR reads, yielding one entry per CDR3 protein. The repertoire holds roughly 400,000 distinct CDR3 sequences, with 39% as singletons. General study findings and limits: Controls showed significantly higher normalized Chao1 diversity than did multiple sclerosis patients.

With regard to this clonotype: Its antigen is currently unknown.

The receptor comes from a girl aged 2 to 9 with multiple sclerosis. The sequenced sample consisted of blood.

This CDR3 is CASSLGQGISTDTQYF. CDR3 nucleotides: TGTGCCAGCAGCCTCGGACAGGGCATTAGCACAGATACGCAGTATTTT. The chain recombines TRBV7-3 with TRBJ2-3, with 8 bases lining up with TRBD1. The CDR3 is 16 amino acids. Trimming cost V 5 bases and J 0 bases; bases outside gene matches: 7. CDR1 and CDR2 from the germline V gene are SGHTA and FQGTGA.